Listed below are T cell receptor beta chains from one sample, sequenced in a study of CD8+CD57+ T cells in acquired aplastic anemia. MiXCR was run by TCRdb on the reads, yielding one entry per CDR3 protein. In the table there are around 200,000 distinct CDR3 sequences, roughly half of which are singletons. Sequencing was carried out using sorted CD4+, CD8+, or CD8+CD57+ T cells (not recorded which) from PBMCs. These receptors all come from a human donor with aplastic anemia. The CDR3 runs from the conserved cysteine through the conserved F or W. Fields, in order: clone size, J gene, D gene, V gene, CDR3 protein, CDR3 DNA. A D gene is named only where the DNA matches it firmly. Rows give clone size only sometimes, using once, few, many, or a class for an expanded clone.

many | TRBJ2-1 | TRBD2 | TRBV20-1 | CSAKAGGIYNEQFF | TGCAGTGCTAAAGCGGGAGGGATCTACAATGAGCAGTTCTTC
- | TRBJ2-4 | - | TRBV15 | CATSRDRALPGAKNIQYF | TGTGCCACCAGCAGAGATAGGGCCCTCCCGGGAGCCAAAAACATTCAGTACTTC
- | TRBJ1-5 | - | TRBV2 | CASGRTENQPQHF | TGTGCCAGCGGACGGACTGAGAATCAGCCCCAGCATTTT
- | TRBJ2-1 | - | TRBV24-1 | CATSDFETGVNNEQFF | TGTGCCACCAGTGATTTCGAGACAGGAGTAAACAATGAGCAGTTCTTC
few | TRBJ1-2 | - | TRBV29-1 | CSVGPGQRNYGYTF | TGCAGCGTTGGGCCTGGACAGCGTAACTATGGCTACACCTTC
- | TRBJ2-3 | TRBD2 | TRBV27 | CASSLNGLAGDTQYF | TGTGCCAGCAGTCTTAATGGACTAGCCGGAGATACGCAGTATTTT
few | TRBJ2-7 | - | TRBV27 | CASSSYPTRNSYEQYF | TGTGCCAGCAGTTCCTATCCGACTAGAAACTCCTACGAGCAGTACTTC
- | TRBJ2-1 | TRBD1 | TRBV11-1 | CASSLMGAGQGYNEQFF | TGTGCCAGCAGCTTAATGGGTGCGGGACAGGGGTACAATGAGCAGTTCTTC
few | TRBJ2-7 | TRBD1 | TRBV5-1 | CAGSVRQGAYEQYF | TGCGCCGGCAGCGTCCGGCAGGGGGCTTACGAGCAGTACTTC
many | TRBJ1-2 | - | TRBV18 | CASSPGGNYGYTF | TGCGCCAGCAGCCCGGGCGGGAACTATGGCTACACCTTC
few | TRBJ1-2 | - | TRBV10-3 | CAIISGSGYTF | TGTGCCATCATAAGCGGGTCCGGCTACACCTTC
many | TRBJ2-5 | - | TRBV24-1 | CATSDEDRQAQYF | TGTGCCACCAGTGACGAGGACCGCCAGGCCCAGTACTTC
- | TRBJ2-3 | - | TRBV11-3 | CASSPGEVTDTQYF | TGTGCCAGCAGCCCAGGGGAGGTCACAGATACGCAGTATTTT
many | TRBJ1-1 | - | TRBV6-5 | CASSSQPGLRREAFF | TGTGCCAGCAGTTCCCAGCCTGGGTTAAGGAGGGAAGCTTTCTTT
few | TRBJ2-7 | TRBD1 | TRBV7-8 | CASSSRQGPSYEQYF | TGTGCCAGCAGCTCTCGACAGGGCCCGTCCTACGAGCAGTACTTC